The next 18 T cell receptor beta chains were all read from a single sample in a study of Tregs in tolerant kidney transplant recipients. These receptors' antigens are unknown. The data were produced by immunoSEQ multiplex PCR, yet TCRdb's version contains in-frame clones alone and is incomplete. The sample has 30,000 or so clones, over 65% seen once; the top ten hold about 2.2%. The source material was Tregs from blood cultured with allogeneic cells. These receptors were obtained from a human donor in good health.

V gene TRBV4-1 combines with J gene TRBJ2-7; 9 bases agree with TRBD1. Unmatched junction bases numbered 11, after V lost 6 bases and J lost 2 bases. CDR1 is MGHRA and CDR2 is YSYEKL in the germline V gene. The CDR3 covers 16 residues. CDR3 sequence (DNA): TGCGCCAGCAGTACATCCTCCGGGACAGGGACCTACGAGCAGTACTTC. Its translation: CASSTSSGTGTYEQYF.

The V gene is TRBV5-4, the J gene TRBJ2-7; D perhaps matches TRBD2 (6 bases). The CDR3 extends over 14 amino acids. V was pared by 9 bases and J by 3 bases, with 19 bases between. Germline assignment: CDR1 SGHNT and CDR2 YYREEE (reference sequence). CDR3 residues: CAMSGSGKYYEQYF. The CDR3 DNA reads TGTGCCATGTCGGGTAGCGGAAAATACTACGAGCAGTACTTC.

CDR3 residues: CASSSTWGGYEQYF. The CDR3 bases are TGTGCCAGTAGTTCTACGTGGGGGGGGTACGAGCAGTACTTC. The chain carries TRBV19 and TRBJ2-7; 7 nucleotides align to TRBD2. In germline, CDR1 is LNHDA, CDR2 SQIVND (reference sequence). With V trimmed by 5 bases and J by 4 bases, 8 bases remained unmatched. The CDR3 loop spans 14 amino acids.

CDR3 sequence (DNA): TGTGCCAGCAGTTGGACAGCGTCTAACTATGGCTACACCTTC. Translating it yields CASSWTASNYGYTF. The genes are TRBV6-6 and TRBJ1-2; tentatively, D is TRBD1 (6 bases). This CDR3 has 14 amino acids. The V end was cut by 4 bases, the J end by 0 bases, with 9 bases between. Germline CDR1 MNHNY, CDR2 SVGAGI (reference sequence).

The chain is built from TRBV18 and TRBJ2-6; 8 nucleotides match TRBD1. In germline, CDR1 is KGHSH, CDR2 LQKENI. CDR3 length equals 18 residues. Germline trimming cut 3 bases from V and 0 bases from J; bases unmatched to any gene: 7. The CDR3 sequence is CASSPRGTGFSGANVLTF. As DNA, the CDR3 is TGTGCCAGCTCACCCCGCGGGACAGGCTTCTCTGGGGCCAACGTCCTGACTTTC.

The chain couples TRBV2 to TRBJ1-1; no clear D. The V end lost 4 bases, the J end lost 3 bases, and 3 bases lay between the germline ends. Germline CDR1 is SNHLY and CDR2 is FYNNEI. The CDR3 consists of 11 residues. As DNA, the CDR3 is TGTGCCAGCAGTGTAGACACTGAAGCTTTCTTT. Residues: CASSVDTEAFF.

The rearrangement links TRBV5-4 to TRBJ2-5, with 7 bases aligning to TRBD1. Germline V gives CDR1 SGHNT, CDR2 YYREEE (reference sequence). V lost 3 bases to trimming and J lost 2 bases; unmatched junction nucleotides: 7. CDR3 length: 15 amino acids. The CDR3 here is CASSSVTGSQETQYF. CDR3 nucleotides: TGTGCCAGCAGCTCAGTGACAGGGTCTCAAGAGACCCAGTACTTC.

The rearrangement links TRBV5-1 to TRBJ1-4; 8 nucleotides match TRBD1. CDR1 and CDR2 from the germline V gene are SGHRS and YFSETQ. Germline trimming cut 2 bases from V and 3 bases from J; bases unmatched to any gene: 3. The CDR3 has 15 amino acids. This CDR3 reads CASSLQGVPNEKLFF. In DNA, the CDR3 is TGCGCCAGCAGCTTACAGGGGGTGCCTAATGAAAAACTGTTTTTT.

J is TRBJ1-6 and V is TRBV6-6; D is uncertain. This CDR3 is 14 amino acids long. CDR1 is MNHNY, CDR2 SVGAGI, per germline (reference sequence). V was trimmed by 7 bases and J by 7 bases, leaving 14 bases between them. The CDR3 is CASKEGYTNSPLHF. In DNA form, the CDR3 reads TGTGCCAGCAAGGAGGGATATACAAATTCACCCCTCCACTTT.

The chain has TRBV19 and TRBJ1-2; TRBD1 matches at 7 bases. The CDR3 sequence is 13 residues long. CDR1 LNHDA and CDR2 SQIVND come from the germline V gene (reference sequence). J lost 8 bases, V lost 4 bases, and 7 bases had no gene match. CDR3 sequence reads: CASSTRQGEGYTF. The CDR3 nucleotides read TGTGCCAGTAGTACCCGACAGGGAGAAGGCTACACCTTC.

The chain has TRBV2 and TRBJ2-2; 9 positions agree with TRBD2. The CDR3 runs to 12 residues. V trimming: 6 bases; J trimming: 15 bases; junction bases outside the gene matches: 8. Germline CDR1 and CDR2: SNHLY and FYNNEI. DNA of the CDR3: TGTGCCAGCAGCTTCGGACTAGCGCAGATGTTTTTT. Encoded protein: CASSFGLAQMFF.

The rearrangement links TRBV27 to TRBJ2-7, with TRBD2 as a possible D gene (6 bases). Looked up from germline, CDR1 is MNHEY and CDR2 is SMNVEV (reference sequence). This CDR3 has 16 residues. V lost 10 bases and J lost 2, with 24 bases in between. The CDR3 sequence: CAIRRQRAERAYEQYF. As DNA, the CDR3 is TGTGCCATCAGACGCCAGCGGGCCGAAAGGGCCTACGAGCAGTACTTC.

The V call is TRBV6-5, the J call TRBJ2-3; D is perhaps TRBD2 (5 bases). Trimming shortened V by 10 bases and J by 0 bases, and 11 bases separated the two germline ends. The CDR3 length is 13 residues. Germline V gene lookup returns CDR1 MNHEY and CDR2 SVGAGI. CDR3 sequence (DNA): TGTGCCACCAGGACTCTAAGCACAGATACGCAGTATTTT. Residues: CATRTLSTDTQYF.

The V gene is TRBV2, the J gene TRBJ2-7; 11 bases fit TRBD1. This CDR3 contains 14 residues. The germline V gene encodes CDR1 SNHLY and CDR2 FYNNEI. J lost 4 bases, V lost 6 bases, and 5 bases had no gene match. The CDR3 bases are TGTGCCAGCAGGAGGGACAGGGGGTTATACGAGCAGTACTTC. It encodes CASRRDRGLYEQYF.

The V and J genes are TRBV30 and TRBJ1-4, with a possible D match to TRBD1 (6 bases). Trimming took 8 bases from V and 7 from J, leaving 11 bases between them. From germline, CDR1 is GTSNPN and CDR2 SVGIG (reference sequence). The CDR3 loop spans 11 amino acids. The CDR3 DNA reads TGTGCCCGTGGAGGGGGTGAAAAACTGTTTTTT. Translating it yields CARGGGEKLFF.

V usage is TRBV5-1 and J usage is TRBJ2-4, with TRBD1 matching 8 bases. Germline trimming cut 4 bases from V and 8 bases from J; bases unmatched to any gene: 2. Germline-derived CDR1 and CDR2 are SGHRS and YFSETQ. CDR3 length: 12 residues. CDR3 residues: CASSMTGDIQYF. The CDR3 DNA is TGCGCCAGCAGCATGACAGGGGACATTCAGTACTTC. The full variable domain, rest sourced from reference TRBV5-1 and TRBJ2-4, is KAGVTQTPRYLIKTRGQQVTLSCSPISGHRSVSWYQQTPGQGLQFLFEYFSETQRNKGNFPGRFSGRQFSNSRSEMNVSTLELGDSALYLCASSMTGDIQYFGAGTRLSVL.

The chain has TRBV27 and TRBJ1-5; the D is unclear. The CDR3 spans 13 residues. The V gene lost 5 bases and the J gene lost 5 bases, with 10 bases spanning the gap. Germline V gives CDR1 MNHEY, CDR2 SMNVEV (reference sequence). The CDR3 protein is CASSPRTYQPQHF. As DNA, the CDR3 is TGTGCCAGCAGTCCTCGTACATATCAGCCCCAGCATTTT.

The sample holds one count of this clone. The V gene is TRBV5-5, the J gene TRBJ1-6; the D is unclear. CDR1 SGHKS and CDR2 YYEKEE come from the germline V gene (reference sequence). CDR3 length equals 12 residues. Trimming stripped 4 bases from V and 8 bases from J, with 7 bases between. The CDR3 protein is CASSHPHSPLHF. CDR3 bases: TGTGCCAGCAGCCACCCACATTCACCCCTCCACTTT.